The 27 T cell receptor beta chains in this list originate from one sample, sequenced in a study of identical twins. TCRdb reanalysed the 5' RACE reads using MiXCR and keeps one entry per CDR3 protein. The sample holds more than 650,000 distinct CDR3 sequences; roughly 6% are singletons and the top ten take 1.5% to 2%. The material sequenced was naive T cells sorted from blood. Source of these receptors: a man between 18 and 29 years old in good health.

This clonotype was counted ten times or more. This chain connects TRBV4-1 to TRBJ1-1; 8 bases agree with TRBD1. There are 16 residues in the CDR3. Germline CDR1 is MGHRA and CDR2 is YSYEKL. The V and J ends lost 0 bases and 1 base, in that order; junction bases with no gene match: 4. The CDR3 nucleotides are TGCGCCAGCAGCCAAGATAGGGGGACAGGGAACACTGAAGCTTTCTTT. It translates to CASSQDRGTGNTEAFF.

Many counts were recorded for this clonotype. V is TRBV12-3 or TRBV12-4 and J is TRBJ2-7, with a weak D call TRBD2 (6 bases). The CDR3 spans 13 residues. Trimming took 6 bases from V and 0 from J, leaving 9 bases between them. CDR3 amino acids: CASSGSASYEQYF. As DNA, the CDR3 is TGTGCCAGCAGCGGGAGCGCCTCCTACGAGCAGTACTTC.

This clonotype showed up many times. CDR3 nucleotides: TGTGCCAGCAGCTTAAGTCCGGGAGAGAGAGCGCAGTATTTT. Translating it yields CASSLSPGERAQYF. The chain links TRBV7-9 to TRBJ2-3; D is perhaps TRBD2 (6 bases). Germline V CDR1 and CDR2: SEHNR, FQNEAQ (reference sequence). CDR3 length: 14 amino acids. Trimming took off 2 bases at V and 10 bases at J, with 16 bases between the two ends.

The table lists this clonotype with a few counts. V is TRBV7-8 and J is TRBJ1-5; no firm D call. CDR3 size: 13 residues. The V gene's germline CDR1 is SGHVS and CDR2 FQNEAQ. V lost 5 bases, J lost 7 bases, and 12 bases lay in between. CDR3 loop: CASSPRTHQPQHF. The CDR3, as DNA: TGTGCCAGCAGCCCGAGGACCCACCAGCCCCAGCATTTT.

V is TRBV10-3 and J is TRBJ2-1; TRBD2 matches 9 bases. The CDR3 extends over 15 amino acids. The V gene end was trimmed by 10 bases and the J gene end by 3 bases; junction bases not matched to a gene: 10. Germline lookup yields CDR1 ENHRY and CDR2 SYGVKD. CDR3 in amino acids: CATQPGTSNYNEQFF. Here the CDR3 DNA reads TGTGCCACCCAGCCCGGGACTAGCAACTACAATGAGCAGTTCTTC.

This clonotype was picked up many times. This chain uses TRBV6-2 or TRBV6-3 with TRBJ2-1, with D tentatively TRBD2 (5 bases). This CDR3 region has 17 residues. The V end lost 6 bases, the J end lost 6 bases, and 24 bases lay between the germline ends. Germline V CDR1 and CDR2: MNHEY, SVGEGT. The CDR3 DNA follows: TGTGCCAGCAGCCCCCTAGCAGGAATCCCTTCGATCAATGAGCAGTTCTTC. The encoded protein is CASSPLAGIPSINEQFF.

This clonotype has just a few counts. This chain connects TRBV18 to TRBJ2-1; D remains unclear. The V end was cut by 3 bases, the J end by 3 bases, with 9 bases between. The CDR3 covers 14 residues. The V gene's germline CDR1 is KGHSH and CDR2 LQKENI. The CDR3 protein is CASSPPSGYNEQFF. The DNA for the CDR3 is TGTGCCAGCTCACCTCCTTCGGGCTACAATGAGCAGTTCTTC.

This clonotype was counted only a few times. The rearrangement links TRBV20-1 to TRBJ2-5; D unclear. V was trimmed by 3 bases and J by 5 bases, leaving 13 bases between them. The CDR3 runs to 13 residues. The germline CDR1 and CDR2 sequences are DFQATT and SNEGSKA (reference sequence). The CDR3 spells CSARSPHAETQYF. The CDR3 nucleotides are TGCAGTGCTAGGTCCCCACACGCGGAGACCCAGTACTTC.

This sequence joins TRBV20-1 and TRBJ2-5; 13 bases align to TRBD2. CDR3 length equals 14 residues. Germline CDR1 DFQATT, CDR2 SNEGSKA (reference sequence). J gave up 4 bases and V 5 bases, and 4 bases lay outside the gene matches. CDR3 loop: CSARRLAGGETQYF. The CDR3 nucleotides read TGCAGTGCTCGACGACTAGCGGGAGGAGAGACCCAGTACTTC.

This clonotype occurred many times. The chain is built from TRBV24-1 and TRBJ2-1, with D possibly matching TRBD2 (6 bases). This CDR3 spans 11 amino acids. Between the trimmed V and J ends, which lost 7 bases and 8 bases, there was a span of 8 bases. The germline V gene encodes CDR1 KGHDR and CDR2 SFDVKD. The CDR3 spells CATREGDEQFF. The CDR3 nucleotides read TGTGCCACCAGGGAGGGCGATGAGCAGTTCTTC.

This clonotype came up a few times. The chain has TRBV18 and TRBJ1-5; the match to TRBD1 covers 7 bases. CDR1 is KGHSH, CDR2 LQKENI, per germline. CDR3 size: 13 residues. The junction had 4 bases not matched to a gene; V was cut back by 5 bases and J by 6 bases. DNA of the CDR3: TGTGCCAGCTCAGGACAGGACGGTCAGCCCCAGCATTTT. Translating it yields CASSGQDGQPQHF.

V and J are TRBV27 and TRBJ2-5; 9 bases fit TRBD1. The CDR3 contains 14 residues. V shed 5 bases, J shed 7 bases, and the junction held 8 bases outside the gene matches. Germline V lookup: CDR1 MNHEY, CDR2 SMNVEV (reference sequence). The DNA for the CDR3 is TGTGCCAGCAGTGAACAGGGGGCCTTCGGGACCCAGTACTTC. Amino acids: CASSEQGAFGTQYF.

This clonotype was counted only a few times. The chain carries TRBV18 and TRBJ1-6, with a possible D match to TRBD1 (6 bases). Germline V gene lookup returns CDR1 KGHSH and CDR2 LQKENI. The CDR3 is made up of 16 amino acids. V dropped 3 bases and J dropped 5 bases, with 14 bases sitting between them. This CDR3 reads CASSPLRTENNSPLHF. CDR3 DNA sequence: TGTGCCAGCTCACCTCTTCGGACAGAGAATAATTCACCCCTCCACTTT.

This clonotype came up many times. The rearrangement uses TRBV6-2 or TRBV6-3 and TRBJ2-2; D might be TRBD2 (6 bases). Trimming cost V 0 bases and J 2 bases, with 10 bases left between them. The germline V gene has CDR1 MNHEY and CDR2 SVGEGT. CDR3 length: 16 residues. The CDR3 DNA reads TGTGCCAGCAGTTACTCAGGAGGGTTAAACACCGGGGAGCTGTTTTTT. Amino acid sequence: CASSYSGGLNTGELFF.

This clonotype was observed many times. The chain recombines TRBV20-1 with TRBJ2-7; perhaps TRBD1 as D (5 bases). The V end was cut by 2 bases, the J end by 6 bases, with 11 bases between. Germline V gene data show CDR1 as DFQATT and CDR2 as SNEGSKA (reference sequence). This CDR3 has 12 residues. The CDR3 DNA sequence: TGCAGTGCTAGACAGGGTTTTAGCGAGCAGTACGTC. This gives the protein CSARQGFSEQYV.

The chain's CDR3 is CASSPRAQGRGNEQYV. The CDR3, as DNA: TGCGCCAGCAGCCCGCGGGCCCAGGGGAGGGGTAACGAGCAGTACGTC. The rearrangement joins TRBV10-2 to TRBJ2-7; D is possibly TRBD2 (7 bases). This CDR3 comprises 16 residues. V was clipped by 6 bases and J by 5 bases, with 23 bases between them. Per germline, CDR1 WSHSY and CDR2 SAAADI.

The chain combines TRBV19 with TRBJ2-1; D gene uncertain. The CDR3 sequence is 15 residues long. CDR1 and CDR2 from the germline V gene are LNHDA and SQIVND (reference sequence). Trimming shortened V by 5 bases and J by 0 bases, and 11 bases separated the two germline ends. As DNA, the CDR3 is TGTGCCAGTAGTGCCTTTCTGAACTCCTACAATGAGCAGTTCTTC. This gives the protein CASSAFLNSYNEQFF.

The sample holds many counts of this clonotype. This chain connects TRBV6-2 or TRBV6-3 to TRBJ2-7; 9 bases fit TRBD2. The CDR3 is made up of 14 amino acids. With V trimmed by 10 bases and J by 0 bases, 7 bases remained unmatched. In germline, CDR1 is MNHEY, CDR2 SVGEGT. CDR3 sequence: CAIHSGSSSYEQYF. CDR3 sequence (DNA): TGTGCCATCCATAGCGGGAGTAGCTCCTACGAGCAGTACTTC.

This clonotype came up many times. The rearrangement links TRBV9 to TRBJ2-1; 13 bases are a match to TRBD2. The trim removed 4 bases at V and 8 bases at J, leaving 9 bases unmatched. CDR3 length: 16 residues. Germline V gene sequence: CDR1 SGDLS, CDR2 YYNGEE. CDR3 coding DNA: TGTGCCAGCAGCCCTCGGACTAGCGGGAGTCCCGATGAGCAGTTCTTC. Its translation: CASSPRTSGSPDEQFF.

This clonotype was counted ten times or more. The chain carries TRBV15 and TRBJ2-2; TRBD1 matches at 11 bases. Trimming took 1 base from V and 5 from J; bases not matched to a gene: 0. The CDR3 contains 15 residues. Germline V gene data show CDR1 as LNHNV and CDR2 as YYDKDF (reference sequence). The CDR3: CATSRGDRGTGELFF. In nucleotides, the CDR3 is TGTGCCACCAGCAGAGGGGACAGGGGGACCGGGGAGCTGTTTTTT. The variable domain in full, with the rest retrieved from reference TRBV15 and TRBJ2-2, is DAMVIQNPRYQVTQFGKPVTLSCSQTLNHNVMYWYQQKSSQAPKLLFHYYDKDFNNEADTPDNFQSRRPNTSFCFLDIRSPGLGDTAMYLCATSRGDRGTGELFFGEGSRLTVL.

This clonotype was observed many times. This chain uses TRBV7-7 with TRBJ2-1; D possibly corresponds to TRBD2 (6 bases). The CDR3 is made up of 13 amino acids. Germline CDR1 SSHAT, CDR2 FNYEAQ (reference sequence). The V end lost 5 bases, the J end lost 7 bases, and 12 bases lay between the germline ends. The chain's CDR3 is CASSPESGNEQFF. In nucleotides, the CDR3 is TGTGCCAGCAGCCCTGAGAGCGGGAATGAGCAGTTCTTC.

The V and J genes are TRBV18 and TRBJ2-3; 8 positions agree with TRBD2. V shed 3 bases, J shed 3 bases, and the junction held 8 bases outside the gene matches. The CDR3 covers 16 residues. The germline V gene has CDR1 KGHSH and CDR2 LQKENI. The CDR3 is CASSPYGRAGTDTQYF. CDR3 nucleotides: TGTGCCAGCTCACCGTACGGGAGGGCCGGGACAGATACGCAGTATTTT.

This clonotype was recorded many times. The chain uses TRBV20-1 and TRBJ2-7; TRBD1 agrees at 11 bases. The V gene end was trimmed by 1 base and the J gene end by 6 bases; junction bases not matched to a gene: 8. CDR3 length equals 15 residues. Per the germline V gene, CDR1 is DFQATT and CDR2 is SNEGSKA (reference sequence). The CDR3 coding sequence is TGCAGTGCTAGAGCTAGGACAGGGGGCGAGGGCGAGCAGTACGTC. Residues: CSARARTGGEGEQYV.

This clonotype was seen repeatedly, ten times or more. The rearrangement joins TRBV12-3 or TRBV12-4 to TRBJ2-1; 9 bases fit TRBD1. This CDR3 spans 15 amino acids. Trimming cost V 6 bases and J 3 bases; bases outside gene matches: 6. The CDR3 coding sequence is TGTGCCAGCAGATTTGTGGACAGGGGCTACAATGAGCAGTTCTTC. Its protein product is CASRFVDRGYNEQFF.

This clonotype was counted once. This may be a read error, as it is one base from a much larger clone. J is TRBJ2-7 and V is TRBV12-3 or TRBV12-4; 10 bases map to TRBD2. The junction had 4 bases not matched to a gene; V was cut back by 2 bases and J by 6 bases. This CDR3 spans 14 amino acids. The CDR3, as DNA: TGTGCCAGCAGTTTAACACTAGCGGGAATCGAGCAGTACTTC. This codes for CASSLTLAGIEQYF.

This chain uses TRBV6-5 with TRBJ2-1; TRBD2 aligns across 14 bases. Germline loops: CDR1 MNHEY, CDR2 SVGAGI. The trim removed 0 bases at V and 6 bases at J, leaving 4 bases unmatched. CDR3 length: 17 residues. The DNA of the CDR3 is TGTGCCAGCAGTTACTCGACTAGCGGGGGGGAGTCCAATGAGCAGTTCTTC. Protein product: CASSYSTSGGESNEQFF.

This clonotype was counted at least ten times. This chain joins TRBV24-1 and TRBJ1-4; D remains unclear. The CDR3 covers 11 residues. Trimming stripped 5 bases from V and 6 bases from J, with 3 bases between. CDR1 is KGHDR, CDR2 SFDVKD, per germline. The CDR3 sequence is CATSGHEKLFF. CDR3 bases: TGTGCCACCAGTGGCCATGAAAAACTGTTTTTT.